This TCR beta chain was found in a study of blood T cell repertoires in COVID-19. Only in-frame clones appear in the TCRdb table, and some are missing; sequencing was by immunoSEQ multiplex PCR. The table shows 200,000 to 250,000 clones, with around 84% occurring only once. Trimming removed 4 bases at V and 8 bases at J, with 22 bases between. The length of the CDR3 is 16 residues. Germline-derived CDR1 and CDR2 are SGDLS and YYNGEE. V is TRBV9 and J is TRBJ2-1; D is possibly TRBD2 (6 bases). The receptor was derived from a woman between 45 and 60 years old who had recovered from COVID-19. The specimen sequenced was PBMCs or T cells enriched from blood (not recorded which). The CDR3 DNA reads as TGTGCCAGCAGCCCCAAGCTAGCGCAACATCGGGATGAGCAGTTCTTC. Amino acids: CASSPKLAQHRDEQFF.